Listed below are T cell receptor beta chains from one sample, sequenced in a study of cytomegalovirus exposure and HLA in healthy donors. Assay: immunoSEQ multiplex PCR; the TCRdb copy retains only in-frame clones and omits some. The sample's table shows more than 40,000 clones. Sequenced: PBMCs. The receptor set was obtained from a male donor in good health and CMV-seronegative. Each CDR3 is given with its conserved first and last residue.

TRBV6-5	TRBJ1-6	CASGADYNSPLHF
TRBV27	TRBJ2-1	CASRTPGHLYNEQFF
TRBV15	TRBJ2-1	CATSSPGTGVSEQFF
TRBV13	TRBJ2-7	CASRLQGYVYEQYF
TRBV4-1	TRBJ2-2	CASSHRDRGTGELFF
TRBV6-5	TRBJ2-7	CASRGDRETYEQYF
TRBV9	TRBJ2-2	CASSLRGVGRTGELFF
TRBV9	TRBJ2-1	CASSATVTSGVYNEQFF
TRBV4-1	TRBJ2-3	CASSQQETGGPTDTQYF
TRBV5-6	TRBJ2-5	CASSFPSQGVETQYF
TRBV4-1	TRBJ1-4	CASSQRVGTVAEKLFF
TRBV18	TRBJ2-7	CASSPRSGQEAYEQYF
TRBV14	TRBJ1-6	CASSQDRGYYNSPLHF
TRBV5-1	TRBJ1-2	CASSLERDGNYGYTF
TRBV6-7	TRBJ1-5	CASSVGQGGTRRHNQPQHF
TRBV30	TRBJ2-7	CAWSGTLSYEQYF
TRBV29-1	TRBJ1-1	CSVGQNTEAFF
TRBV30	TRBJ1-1	CAWLSRVRAFF
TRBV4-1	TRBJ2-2	CASSLRPGEGTGELFF
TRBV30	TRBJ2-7	CAWVPPESPSREQYF
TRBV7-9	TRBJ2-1	CASSSTSLMFF
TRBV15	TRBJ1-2	CATSRTDRGYGYTF
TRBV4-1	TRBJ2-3	CASSQAFLGLAGGTDTQYF
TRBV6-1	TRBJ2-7	CASTGTGGLNEQYF
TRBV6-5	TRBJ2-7	CASTDNLGGEQYF
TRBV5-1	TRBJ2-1	CASSLPSGGADNEQFF
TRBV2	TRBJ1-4	CASRATVTNEKLFF
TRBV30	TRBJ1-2	CAWSQVYGYTF
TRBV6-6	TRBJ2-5	CASTTPSGGGETQYF
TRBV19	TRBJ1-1	CASSTGQVSTEAFF
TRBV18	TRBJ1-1	CASSPQNTEAFF
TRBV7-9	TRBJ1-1	CASSPGNSMNTEAFF
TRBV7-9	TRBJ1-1	CASSKDRVLNTEAFF
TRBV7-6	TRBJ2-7	CASSTISGQGVYEQYF
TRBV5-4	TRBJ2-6	CASSLQNSGANVLTF
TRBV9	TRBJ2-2	CASSLAGSTGELFF
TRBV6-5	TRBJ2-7	CASTPARGFYEQYF
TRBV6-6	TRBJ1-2	CASNGGLSGYGYTF
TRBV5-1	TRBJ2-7	CASSGSGFSYEQYF
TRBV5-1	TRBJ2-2	CASSYPTSGPNTGELFF
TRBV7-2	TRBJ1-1	CASSLWQGAFF
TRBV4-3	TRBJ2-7	CASSQGFSRGNYEQYF
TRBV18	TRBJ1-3	CASSRPSGTGNTIYF
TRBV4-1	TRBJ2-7	CASSQVSSGELEQYF
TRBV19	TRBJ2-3	CASSPTGTGVGTQYF
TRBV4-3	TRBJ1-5	CASSQDTAGGHQPQHF
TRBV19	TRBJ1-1	CASSHGGTEAFF
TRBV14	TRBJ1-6	CASSQWAGGGSPLHF
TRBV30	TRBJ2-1	CAWSQPQDYNEQFF
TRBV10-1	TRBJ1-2	CASSEAAGNVYGYTF
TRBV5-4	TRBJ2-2	CASSFSGNTGELFF